One and the same sample provided the 21 T cell receptor beta chains below, sequenced in a study of blood T cell repertoires in COVID-19. Assay used: immunoSEQ multiplex PCR; TCRdb lists only in-frame clones, some missing. The table shows roughly 55,000 clones, with roughly four fifths occurring only once. Sequencing was done on a sample of peripheral blood. The receptors stem from a woman aged 55 to 70 with acute or convalescent COVID-19.

This clone was detected a few times. CDR3 coding DNA: TGTGCCACCAGGACTAGCGGGAGAGGACGCGTCTCCGGGGAGCTGTTTTTT. It is translated as CATRTSGRGRVSGELFF. The rearrangement joins TRBV24-1 to TRBJ2-2; 12 bases map to TRBD2. Germline V gene lookup returns CDR1 KGHDR and CDR2 SFDVKD. The CDR3 consists of 17 residues. Unmatched junction bases numbered 11, after V lost 7 bases and J lost 6 bases.

The chain is built from TRBV10-3 and TRBJ1-6; D call uncertain. CDR1 and CDR2 from the germline V gene are ENHRY and SYGVKD. Trimming pared 3 bases from V and 5 bases from J, leaving 14 bases between. The CDR3 loop spans 16 amino acids. The CDR3 DNA reads as TGTGCCATCAGTGATCTGGGAGGAGGCCATAATTCACCCCTCCACTTT. Protein sequence: CAISDLGGGHNSPLHF.

With regard to this clone: At the DNA level, this CDR3 is encoded by other sequences in the same sample as well. V gene TRBV5-1 combines with J gene TRBJ2-3; TRBD2 matches at 7 bases. J gave up 0 bases and V 4 bases, and 5 bases lay outside the gene matches. Germline assignment: CDR1 SGHRS and CDR2 YFSETQ. The CDR3 runs 15 residues. CDR3 bases: TGCGCCAGCAGCCTCGGGGGGACCAGCACAGATACGCAGTATTTT. As protein: CASSLGGTSTDTQYF.

The chain uses TRBV9 and TRBJ1-3; D uncertain. The CDR3 is 16 residues long. CDR1 SGDLS and CDR2 YYNGEE come from the germline V gene. V lost 0 bases and J 0 bases, leaving 10 bases between the germline ends. This chain's CDR3 is CASSVAPQLSGNTIYF. As DNA, the CDR3 is TGTGCCAGCAGCGTAGCTCCCCAACTCTCTGGAAACACCATATATTTT.

The chain links TRBV7-3 to TRBJ2-5, with TRBD1 identical over 7 bases. Germline CDR1 and CDR2: SGHTA and FQGTGA. The trim removed 2 bases at V and 7 bases at J, leaving 7 bases unmatched. CDR3 length equals 14 residues. The CDR3 sequence: CASSLQGVRGTQYF. The CDR3 bases are TGTGCCAGCAGCTTACAGGGGGTACGGGGGACCCAGTACTTC. Full variable domain (remainder filled in from reference TRBV7-3 and TRBJ2-5): GAGVSQTPSNKVTEKGKYVELRCDPISGHTALYWYRQSLGQGPEFLIYFQGTGAADDSGLPNDRFFAVRPEGSVSTLKIQRTERGDSAVYLCASSLQGVRGTQYFGPGTRLLVL.

The CDR3 region has the DNA TGTGCCAGCAGCGATCTTACAGGGGGCAATGAAAAACTGTTTTTT. As protein: CASSDLTGGNEKLFF. This chain links TRBV7-6 with TRBJ1-4; TRBD1 matches at 9 bases. In germline, CDR1 is SGHVS, CDR2 FNYEAQ. With 5 bases clipped from V and 5 bases from J, the junction kept 6 bases outside the gene matches. CDR3 length equals 15 residues.

The V call is TRBV18, the J call TRBJ2-7; D not certain. The CDR3 is made up of 13 amino acids. CDR1 KGHSH and CDR2 LQKENI come from the germline V gene. The V end lost 3 bases, the J end lost 1 base, and 7 bases lay between the germline ends. In DNA, the CDR3 is TGTGCCAGCTCACCGCGAGAATCCTACGAGCAGTACTTC. Translation: CASSPRESYEQYF.

The CDR3 DNA follows: TGTGCCAGCAGCCAAGAGGCGGGGACGGGCACAGATACGCAGTATTTT. Its protein product is CASSQEAGTGTDTQYF. V and J are TRBV4-2 and TRBJ2-3, with TRBD2 as a possible D gene (6 bases). The CDR3 has 16 amino acids. Germline lookup yields CDR1 LGHNA and CDR2 YNFKEQ. V was cut by 0 bases and J by 1 base, with 11 bases left in between.

This clone has just a few counts. V and J are TRBV29-1 and TRBJ2-7, with D uncertain. The V end lost 3 bases, the J end lost 0 bases, and 9 bases lay between the germline ends. The germline V gene has CDR1 SQVTM and CDR2 ANQGSEA. The CDR3 runs 13 residues. The CDR3 loop reads CSVDTGYSYEQYF. Written as DNA, the CDR3 is TGCAGCGTTGATACCGGGTACTCCTACGAGCAGTACTTC.

CDR3 nucleotide sequence: TGTGCCAGTAGTTACAGGGATAACTACGAGCAGTACTTC. Translation: CASSYRDNYEQYF. The rearrangement uses TRBV19 and TRBJ2-7, with D possibly TRBD1 on 6 matching bases. The CDR3 consists of 13 residues. The germline gives CDR1 LNHDA, CDR2 SQIVND (reference sequence). Trimming removed 5 bases at V and 3 bases at J, with 11 bases between.

Concerning this clone itself: Sequence at one end of the junction differs from germline and may be a read error. The chain has TRBV2 and TRBJ1-5; D may be TRBD1 (6 bases). The CDR3 spans 14 residues. Germline V gene sequence: CDR1 SNHLY, CDR2 FYNNEI. The CDR3 nucleotides read TGTGCCAGCAGTGAATTACAGGGAAATCAGGCCCAGCATTTT. Its translation is CASSELQGNQAQHF.

The chain couples TRBV15 to TRBJ2-7; D ambiguous. This CDR3 has 14 amino acids. V lost 4 bases and J 5 bases, leaving 15 bases between the germline ends. Per the germline V gene, CDR1 is LNHNV and CDR2 is YYDKDF (reference sequence). CDR3 nucleotide sequence: TGTGCCACCAGCACCAGGAACCAACACAACGAGCAGTACTTC. Protein product: CATSTRNQHNEQYF.

The gene calls are TRBV9 and TRBJ2-3, with TRBD2 identical over 8 bases. Looked up from germline, CDR1 is SGDLS and CDR2 is YYNGEE. V shed 4 bases and J 2 bases; nucleotides not matched to a gene: 12. This CDR3 has 17 residues. CDR3 in DNA: TGTGCCAGCAGCCCACGGGGGGGGGCAGGCTACACAGATACGCAGTATTTT. The encoded protein is CASSPRGGAGYTDTQYF.

The chain joins TRBV9 to TRBJ1-3, with TRBD1 matching over 9 bases. The CDR3 is 13 residues long. V was clipped by 7 bases and J by 3 bases; unmatched bases: 2. Per germline, CDR1 SGDLS and CDR2 YYNGEE. This chain's CDR3 is CASGTGNGNTIYF. The CDR3 DNA follows: TGTGCCAGCGGGACAGGGAATGGAAACACCATATATTTT.

The V gene is TRBV7-9, the J gene TRBJ1-2; 10 bases are a match to TRBD1. The CDR3 runs to 16 residues. Germline-derived CDR1 and CDR2 are SEHNR and FQNEAQ (reference sequence). The V and J ends lost 1 base and 6 bases, in that order; junction bases with no gene match: 8. The CDR3 region is CASSLDLPGQGNGYTF. DNA of the CDR3: TGTGCCAGCAGCTTAGACTTACCGGGACAGGGGAATGGCTACACCTTC.

J is TRBJ1-5 and V is TRBV14; D gene uncertain. The germline V gene encodes CDR1 SGHDN and CDR2 FVKESK. V shed 4 bases and J shed 9 bases, with 13 bases lying between them. This CDR3 is 13 amino acids long. The CDR3, as DNA: TGTGCCAGCAGCCCCCGAACCGGTGGGCCCCAGCATTTT. Translated: CASSPRTGGPQHF.

The gene calls are TRBV3-1 (or the pseudogene TRBV3-2) and TRBJ2-7; TRBD1 is a possible D gene (6 bases). Germline lookup yields CDR1 LGHDT and CDR2 YNNKEL (reference sequence). Trimming took off 3 bases at V and 1 base at J, with 16 bases between the two ends. The CDR3 contains 16 residues. CDR3 in amino acids: CASSHEGQLNSYEQYF. For the CDR3, the DNA is TGTGCCAGCAGCCATGAAGGACAGCTAAATTCCTACGAGCAGTACTTC.

The CDR3 protein is CASSQGTDSNQPQHF. CDR3 coding DNA: TGTGCCAGCAGCCAGGGGACAGATAGCAATCAGCCCCAGCATTTT. This chain uses TRBV3-1 (or the pseudogene TRBV3-2) with TRBJ1-5; TRBD1 aligns across 7 bases. This CDR3 is 15 amino acids long. Trimming at V came to 3 bases and at J to 0 bases, leaving 2 bases not matched to a gene. The germline V gene encodes CDR1 LGHDT and CDR2 YNNKEL (reference sequence).

V and J are TRBV3-1 (or the pseudogene TRBV3-2) and TRBJ1-3, with no clear D. Germline-derived CDR1 and CDR2 are LGHDT and YNNKEL (reference sequence). The CDR3 has 13 residues. Between the trimmed V and J ends, which lost 0 bases and 4 bases, there was a span of 4 bases. The CDR3 protein is CASSQDPGNTIYF. The CDR3 DNA sequence: TGTGCCAGCAGCCAAGATCCGGGAAACACCATATATTTT.

The chain combines TRBV5-1 with TRBJ1-1; D remains unclear. Germline V gene sequence: CDR1 SGHRS, CDR2 YFSETQ. V lost 1 base, J lost 0 bases, and 7 bases lay in between. This CDR3 spans 14 amino acids. In DNA, the CDR3 is TGCGCCAGCAGCTTGTTTTTCATGAACACTGAAGCTTTCTTT. Translated, it gives CASSLFFMNTEAFF.

The V gene is TRBV29-1, the J gene TRBJ2-3, with 9 bases aligning to TRBD2. Germline V gene sequence: CDR1 SQVTM, CDR2 ANQGSEA. This CDR3 is built from 15 residues. J gave up 2 bases and V 7 bases, and 10 bases lay outside the gene matches. CDR3 DNA sequence: TGCAGCGCCGAATTAGCGGGAGTCCCCACAGATACGCAGTATTTT. Its translation: CSAELAGVPTDTQYF.